This TCR beta chain was recorded in a study of blood T cell repertoires in COVID-19 (TCRdb year 2020). Regarding the study in general: The collaborator samples originated in the United States, Italy and Spain and spanned the acute and convalescent phases of COVID-19. Deeply sampled blood TCRbeta repertoires from subjects exposed to, actively infected with, or recovered from COVID-19 were included in the dataset. The prospective study material was composed of cDNA or gDNA derived from T cells, B-cell-depleted T cells, or PBMCs. Where available, HLA class I and class II types were obtained from metadata supplied by the sample provider rather than from assay-based typing. Samples came from the ongoing ImmuneRACE study (first 160 participants) plus 1,254 subjects from 6 global collaborators. The repertoires were made available in a free public database intended to serve as a resource for research on the immune response to SARS-CoV-2. The sample metadata nearly always contained a de-identified subject ID, COVID-19 status, age in years and sex. General findings and caveats noted by the study authors: The amount of clinical and demographic metadata varied by source and participant and was provided uncurated.

One collaborating source in Seattle enrolled patients while the patients were actively infected and followed the patients over time throughout the course of disease. Whole blood was collected in K2EDTA tubes by collaborating institutions according to the institutions' own protocols. For TCRbeta analysis, collaborators shipped samples in one of three forms: frozen whole blood, isolated PBMCs, or DNA extracted from either of those sample types. About this clone itself: The clone's antigen remains unknown. No much larger clone is present one base from it, and per-base qualities are unavailable.

TCRbeta CDR3 regions were amplified from genomic DNA by means of the immunoSEQ Assay, a bias-controlled multiplex PCR. On the study's bioinformatics: Nucleated cell counts per sample were estimated from amplification of reference gene primers within the assay. To quantify the absolute abundance of each unique TCRbeta CDR3 rearrangement, sequence reads were collapsed and filtered. Productive Simpson clonality was computed per sample as the square root of Simpson's diversity index over productive rearrangements. TCRdb obtained this table from immuneACCESS and retained in-frame rearrangements with V and J assigned. These tables miss some clones; where compared with another copy, unresolved V genes account for less than half of the shortfall, and the remainder is unexplained. The DNA gave D and trimming, while V, J and clone size come from that table. The sample table holds about 87,000 clones, of which under 85% were seen once. Approximately 2.8% of the sample is taken by the ten largest.

Sequences were obtained from peripheral blood. The clonotype was recovered from an elderly woman with COVID-19, enrolled during active disease.

The CDR3 in this case is CASKLQGAWSTEAFF. The DNA is as follows: TGCGCCAGCAAGTTACAGGGGGCATGGAGCACTGAAGCTTTCTTT. Recombination connected TRBV5-1 to TRBJ1-1; 9 bases in the junction line up with TRBD1. Based on the germline V gene, the CDR1 and CDR2 sequences are SGHRS and YFSETQ. Here V drops 6 bases and J drops 4 bases, and the junction holds 10 bases not matched to any gene. There are 15 amino acids in the CDR3, from cysteine to phenylalanine inclusive. Only the CDR3 DNA is retained, 45 bases long and in frame from the first base.